The present T cell receptor (beta chain) was sequenced within a study of blood T cells in healthy people across ages. The study, taken as a whole, reports: Roughly linearly, TCR beta diversity per million T cells fell as age increased.

Together with a sample-barcoded 5' primer, a J-beta primer mix was included in a second PCR lasting roughly 6 to 12 cycles. One entry per CDR3 protein, called by TCRdb with MiXCR from the 5' RACE reads. The sample has 650,000 to 900,000 distinct CDR3 sequences; around two thirds are singletons. On this clonotype: Its antigen is not known.

The ends were cut back, 3 bases at V and 0 bases at J, with 14 bases in the middle. The V gene's germline CDR1 is SGHTA and CDR2 FQGNSA. The CDR3 length is 16 residues. This sequence was found in a young man in good health. V gene TRBV7-2 combines with J gene TRBJ1-1; weak D call: TRBD1 (5 bases). Input material: blood. CDR3 nucleotides: TGTGCCAGCAGCTTCAGTGGAGGCAGGGTGAACACTGAAGCTTTCTTT. Its protein product is CASSFSGGRVNTEAFF.